The rows below give T cell receptor beta chains drawn from one sample of a study of blood T cell repertoires in COVID-19. The repertoire was sequenced with immunoSEQ multiplex PCR; TCRdb's copy has only in-frame clones and lacks some. The top ten hold more than 0.7% of the sample, which has nearly 200,000 clones, roughly nine tenths seen once. The specimen sequenced was peripheral blood. The source of these receptors is a woman in her 70s with acute or convalescent COVID-19. Both conserved end residues are part of each CDR3. A D gene is named only where the DNA matches it firmly. Where a row states a size, it is once, few, many or the class of an expanded clone; other rows omit it.

TRBV15	TRBD1	-	TRBJ1-4	CATQGGRSLKLFF	TGTGCCACTCAGGGGGGCAGGTCCCTAAAACTGTTTTTT
TRBV6-5	TRBD1	-	TRBJ1-5	CASWDSYSNQPQHF	TGTGCCAGCTGGGACAGTTATAGCAATCAGCCCCAGCATTTT
TRBV5-4	TRBD1	-	TRBJ1-2	CASSPSPGTGFGVYGYTF	TGTGCCAGCAGCCCCAGTCCCGGGACAGGGTTCGGGGTCTATGGCTACACCTTC
TRBV2	-	-	TRBJ1-2	CASIQESKGGYTF	TGTGCCAGCATACAGGAATCAAAGGGTGGCTACACCTTC
TRBV5-6	-	-	TRBJ1-1	CASSPKNTEAFF	TGTGCCAGCAGCCCAAAGAACACTGAAGCTTTCTTT
TRBV6-5	TRBD1	-	TRBJ1-1	CASSATGSTEAFF	TGTGCCAGCAGCGCGACAGGGAGTACTGAAGCTTTCTTT
TRBV7-8	TRBD1	-	TRBJ1-4	CASSPEYRGTNEKLFF	TGTGCCAGCAGCCCCGAGTACAGGGGTACTAATGAAAAACTGTTTTTT
TRBV14	-	-	TRBJ2-2	CASSHLVNTGELFF	TGTGCCAGCAGCCATTTAGTCAACACCGGGGAGCTGTTTTTT
TRBV2	-	-	TRBJ1-1	CASSEARGGSTEAFF	TGTGCCAGCAGTGAAGCGCGGGGCGGGAGCACTGAAGCTTTCTTT
TRBV6-1	TRBD1	once	TRBJ1-5	CASSEALGQGRQPQHF	TGTGCCAGCAGTGAAGCGCTTGGACAGGGGCGGCAGCCCCAGCATTTT
TRBV5-4	TRBD1	-	TRBJ1-2	CASSLDRGFYGYTF	TGTGCCAGCAGCTTGGACAGGGGATTCTATGGCTACACCTTC
TRBV4-3	TRBD2	-	TRBJ2-2	CASSLMLLAPNTGELFF	TGCGCCAGCAGCCTTATGTTACTAGCGCCGAACACCGGGGAGCTGTTTTTT
TRBV19	-	-	TRBJ1-2	CASGWRVNYGYTF	TGTGCCAGTGGGTGGAGGGTCAACTATGGCTACACCTTC
TRBV6-2/TRBV6-3	TRBD1	-	TRBJ1-4	CASSYSIWDRATNEKLFF	TGTGCCAGCAGTTACTCGATCTGGGACAGAGCAACTAATGAAAAACTGTTTTTT
TRBV5-1	-	-	TRBJ2-7	CASSFGQLPMGEQYF	TGCGCCAGCAGCTTCGGACAGCTACCTATGGGTGAGCAGTACTTC
TRBV9	-	once	TRBJ1-6	CASSASSDSPLHF	TGTGCCAGCAGCGCCTCGAGTGATTCACCCCTCCACTTT
TRBV27	-	-	TRBJ1-6	CASKSGTYNSPLHF	TGTGCCAGCAAGTCCGGGACTTATAATTCACCCCTCCACTTT
TRBV11-3	-	-	TRBJ2-7	CASSHPRRDYEQYF	TGTGCCAGCAGCCACCCACGGAGGGACTACGAGCAGTACTTC
TRBV5-1	-	-	TRBJ1-1	CASSLALGGSTEAFF	TGCGCCAGCAGCTTGGCTTTAGGGGGTTCCACTGAAGCTTTCTTT
TRBV7-9	-	once	TRBJ2-1	CASSQHGNPIWNEQFF	TGTGCCAGCAGCCAACACGGGAACCCGATCTGGAATGAGCAGTTCTTC
TRBV5-4	-	-	TRBJ2-5	CASSPAPAQTQETQYF	TGTGCCAGCAGCCCCGCCCCCGCACAAACCCAAGAGACCCAGTACTTC
TRBV28	TRBD1	-	TRBJ1-6	CASRGQGARNSPLHF	TGTGCCAGCAGAGGACAGGGGGCTAGGAATTCACCCCTCCACTTT
TRBV5-5	TRBD1	-	TRBJ2-7	CASSSRYRGSYEQYF	TGTGCCAGCAGCTCGCGGTACAGGGGATCCTACGAGCAGTACTTC
TRBV18	TRBD1	-	TRBJ2-2	CASSNHRGGELFF	TGTGCCAGCTCGAACCACAGGGGCGGGGAGCTGTTTTTT
TRBV6-2/TRBV6-3	-	-	TRBJ1-3	CASSATSMMPGNTIYF	TGTGCCAGCAGTGCAACATCCATGATGCCTGGAAACACCATATATTTT
TRBV5-1	-	few	TRBJ1-1	CASSLSGKASGTEAFF	TGCGCCAGCAGCTTGTCGGGGAAAGCTAGCGGCACTGAAGCTTTCTTT
TRBV5-6	-	-	TRBJ1-5	CASSLAGGDRPQHF	TGTGCCAGCAGCTTGGCCGGAGGGGATCGGCCCCAGCATTTT
TRBV3-1/TRBV3-2	-	once	TRBJ1-1	CASSQHTKNTEAFF	TGTGCCAGCAGCCAGCACACTAAGAACACTGAAGCTTTCTTT
TRBV6-1	-	-	TRBJ2-3	CASSETRADTQYF	TGTGCCAGCAGTGAGACTCGGGCAGATACGCAGTATTTT
TRBV7-2	-	-	TRBJ1-6	CASSLAQGYNSPLHF	TGTGCCAGCAGCTTAGCGCAGGGCTATAATTCACCCCTCCACTTT
TRBV5-4	TRBD2	-	TRBJ2-3	CASSLARGGATDTQYF	TGTGCCAGCAGCTTGGCTCGCGGGGGGGCTACAGATACGCAGTATTTT
TRBV18	-	few	TRBJ2-7	CASSPSVSGVDEQYF	TGTGCCAGCTCACCAAGTGTGTCAGGGGTAGACGAGCAGTACTTC
TRBV7-8	-	once	TRBJ1-1	CASSLSGQNTEAFF	TGTGCCAGCAGCTTAAGCGGTCAGAACACTGAAGCTTTCTTT
TRBV18	TRBD1	-	TRBJ2-2	CASSRQGTNTGELFF	TGTGCCAGCTCACGACAGGGGACGAACACCGGGGAGCTGTTTTTT
TRBV7-2	-	-	TRBJ2-7	CASSLAERVLSYEQYF	TGTGCCAGCAGCTTAGCGGAGCGGGTGCTATCCTACGAGCAGTACTTC
TRBV6-2/TRBV6-3	TRBD2	few	TRBJ2-5	CASSRWTSGTLKTQYF	TGTGCCAGCAGTCGGTGGACTAGCGGGACTTTGAAGACCCAGTACTTC
TRBV3-1/TRBV3-2	TRBD2	-	TRBJ2-1	CASSQEVGLVSHEQFF	TGTGCCAGCAGCCAAGAGGTGGGACTAGTCTCTCATGAGCAGTTCTTC
TRBV29-1	TRBD1	-	TRBJ2-6	CSVEFGGQGSSGANVLTF	TGCAGCGTTGAATTTGGGGGACAGGGGAGCTCTGGGGCCAACGTCCTGACTTTC
TRBV29-1	TRBD2	-	TRBJ2-1	CSVDGGTSGSHEQFF	TGCAGCGTTGATGGAGGGACTAGCGGGAGCCATGAGCAGTTCTTC
TRBV24-1	TRBD2	-	TRBJ2-1	CATSGGSDLGQFF	TGTGCCACCAGCGGGGGGAGCGACCTTGGGCAGTTCTTC
TRBV6-5	TRBD1	-	TRBJ1-4	CASSGTGSGEKLFF	TGTGCCAGCAGCGGGACAGGGTCGGGGGAAAAACTGTTTTTT
TRBV6-5	TRBD1	-	TRBJ2-7	CATGTGEPYEQYF	TGTGCCACCGGGACAGGGGAACCCTACGAGCAGTACTTC
TRBV6-6	TRBD1	-	TRBJ1-4	CASSYETGDRDEKLFF	TGTGCCAGCAGTTACGAAACAGGGGACCGAGATGAAAAACTGTTTTTT
TRBV5-1	-	-	TRBJ2-3	CASSLGFVGTSTDTQYF	TGCGCCAGCAGTTTGGGGTTCGTCGGGACTAGCACAGATACGCAGTATTTT
TRBV2	TRBD1	-	TRBJ2-5	CASSASGGGETQYF	TGTGCCAGCAGCGCTTCAGGGGGCGGAGAGACCCAGTACTTC
TRBV5-8	-	once	TRBJ2-7	CASSLRGAYEQYF	TGTGCCAGCAGCTTGAGAGGCGCCTACGAGCAGTACTTC
TRBV28	TRBD1	-	TRBJ1-1	CASRPGQGGAEAFF	TGTGCCAGCAGGCCGGGACAGGGAGGCGCTGAAGCTTTCTTT
TRBV7-2	-	-	TRBJ1-2	CATTGGSLANYGYTF	TGTGCCACCACGGGGGGCAGCCTCGCTAACTATGGCTACACCTTC
TRBV5-6	TRBD2	-	TRBJ2-7	CASSLWGGLAGSEQYF	TGTGCCAGCAGCTTGTGGGGAGGACTAGCGGGCTCAGAGCAGTACTTC
TRBV5-5	TRBD1	-	TRBJ2-3	CASSLVPGQGPRAYF	TGTGCCAGCAGCCTAGTCCCGGGACAGGGGCCAAGAGCGTATTTT
TRBV24-1	-	-	TRBJ2-7	CATSDPSLGIYEQYF	TGTGCCACCAGTGATCCTAGCCTGGGGATCTACGAGCAGTACTTC
TRBV6-5	-	-	TRBJ2-7	CASSSLSRRPYEQYF	TGTGCCAGCAGCTCGCTCTCGAGGAGGCCCTACGAGCAGTACTTC
TRBV5-1	-	-	TRBJ1-4	CASSLGAFLRGGNEKLFF	TGCGCCAGCAGTTTGGGTGCGTTCCTGAGGGGGGGTAATGAAAAACTGTTTTTT
TRBV9	-	-	TRBJ2-5	CASGRGRGSAETQYF	TGTGCCAGCGGCAGGGGCAGGGGATCTGCAGAGACCCAGTACTTC
TRBV19	-	-	TRBJ1-5	CASSIGGGRGNQPQHF	TGTGCCAGTAGTATAGGCGGGGGTAGGGGCAATCAGCCCCAGCATTTT
TRBV11-2	TRBD1	-	TRBJ1-1	CASSPRTGGTEAFF	TGTGCCAGCAGCCCTAGGACAGGTGGCACTGAAGCTTTCTTT
TRBV4-2	TRBD2	-	TRBJ2-7	CASSQGTSGRGEQYF	TGTGCCAGCAGCCAAGGTACTAGCGGGAGGGGCGAGCAGTACTTC